This T cell receptor beta chain was found in a study of T cell changes during pregnancy in multiple sclerosis (dated by TCRdb to between 2017 and 2020). Study-wide context: The study looked at changes in the T cell repertoire across pregnancy in women with multiple sclerosis.

Library construction relied on the immunoSEQ multiplex PCR assay. TCRdb holds this immuneACCESS table with in-frame rearrangements only. Some clones are missing; in checked studies, unresolved V genes explain under half, and the rest has no known cause. Across this sample there are some 20,000 clones, with about 86% seen only once. Under 1.4% of the sample is held by the ten biggest clonotypes. V trim: 2 bases; J trim: 8 bases; unmatched bases: 4. From its cysteine to its phenylalanine, the CDR3 spans 15 amino acids. Only the CDR3 region is kept as DNA, spanning 45 bases read in frame from base 1. Taken from the germline V gene, the CDR1 and CDR2 loops are LGHNA and YSLEER. In this sample, this clone turned up once. Its antigen remains undetermined. Per-base quality was not reported, and no clone a single base away is much larger than it.

Sequences were derived from CD4+ T cells from peripheral blood mononuclear cells, sampled in the first trimester of pregnancy. This receptor chain uses TRBV4-3 and TRBJ2-1; 12 bases in between match TRBD2. This receptor was obtained from a female donor in good health, enrolled as a control in a pregnancy study. Here is the DNA: TGCGCCAGCAGCCAATCACTAGCGGGGGGCGATGAGCAGTTCTTC. This encodes CASSQSLAGGDEQFF.